The 28 T cell receptor beta chains reported below all come from one sample, sequenced in a study of monozygotic twins with inflammatory bowel disease. TCRdb re-called the 5' RACE reads and catalogs CDR3 proteins one per entry, DNA excluded. The sample table sets out over 35,000 distinct CDR3 sequences. The sequencing input was blood. These receptors originate from a human donor with ulcerative colitis or Crohn's disease, or a healthy co-twin of an affected twin (not recorded which).

The genes are TRBV30 and TRBJ2-2; TCRdb outputs TRBD1, but without DNA this stays unchecked. The CDR3 runs to 16 residues. Looked up from germline, CDR1 is GTSNPN and CDR2 is SVGIG (reference sequence). CDR3 residues: CAWGPDRGQGTGELFF.

The chain couples TRBV6-1 to TRBJ1-6; the TRBD1 assignment by TCRdb is unverifiable without DNA. This CDR3 is built from 16 residues. Germline loops: CDR1 MNHNS, CDR2 SASEGT. CDR3 amino acids: CASRQNAGANNSPLHF.

The chain uses TRBV29-1 and TRBJ2-7; there is no DNA to check the TCRdb D call of TRBD2. The CDR3 spans 15 residues. Germline V CDR1 and CDR2: SQVTM, ANQGSEA. CDR3 loop: CSVEVASGRASEQYF.

The chain employs TRBV29-1 and TRBJ1-1. The V gene's germline CDR1 is SQVTM and CDR2 ANQGSEA. The CDR3 has 11 amino acids. The CDR3 loop is CSAESNTEAFF.

The chain combines TRBV20-1 with TRBJ2-1; as DNA is missing, the TRBD2 call by TCRdb cannot be tested. Germline V CDR1 and CDR2: DFQATT, SNEGSKA (reference sequence). The CDR3 extends over 16 amino acids. The CDR3 here is CSARDMEGGGYNEQFF.

The J gene is TRBJ2-2, the V gene TRBV3-1; TCRdb's D gene call, TRBD1, goes unchecked for lack of DNA. The germline V gene has CDR1 LGHDT and CDR2 YNNKEL (reference sequence). There are 15 residues in the CDR3. The CDR3 spells CASSLRDTHTGELFF.

This chain connects TRBV7-2 to TRBJ2-3. This CDR3 spans 14 amino acids. Per germline, CDR1 SGHTA and CDR2 FQGNSA. The CDR3 sequence: CASSLKPSTDTQYF.

The chain employs TRBV5-1 and TRBJ2-5. The V gene's germline CDR1 is SGHRS and CDR2 YFSETQ. This CDR3 is built from 14 residues. CDR3 sequence: CATSPTGYQETQYF.

The chain couples TRBV27 to TRBJ1-5; TCRdb's D gene call, TRBD1, goes unchecked for lack of DNA. Germline V gives CDR1 MNHEY, CDR2 SMNVEV (reference sequence). This CDR3 is 15 amino acids long. CDR3 amino acids: CASSSRTGDNQPQHF.

The chain uses TRBV15 and TRBJ2-2. The CDR3 contains 14 residues. Germline CDR1 is LNHNV and CDR2 is YYDKDF (reference sequence). The CDR3: CATSRDRGAGELFF.

The CDR3 sequence is CASMEGHLSGNTIYF. The V and J genes are TRBV12-3 or TRBV12-4 and TRBJ1-3; TCRdb designates TRBD1, a call that cannot be tested without DNA. The CDR3 sequence is 15 residues long.

The chain recombines TRBV7-2 with TRBJ2-5. This CDR3 spans 15 amino acids. CDR1 and CDR2 (germline): SGHTA, FQGNSA. CDR3 sequence: CASSLVAMNSETQYF.

The chain links TRBV10-2 to TRBJ1-1. Germline values: CDR1 WSHSY, CDR2 SAAADI. The CDR3 runs 12 residues. The CDR3 region is CASRDSSTEAFF.

CDR3 sequence reads: CASTPSKSSNTEAFF. The chain uses TRBV9 and TRBJ1-1. This CDR3 region has 15 residues. Germline V CDR1 and CDR2: SGDLS, YYNGEE.

By frequency, this clonotype registers medium-sized. This chain uses TRBV4-1 with TRBJ2-1; checking the TCRdb D call of TRBD2 is not possible without DNA. Germline assignment: CDR1 MGHRA and CDR2 YSYEKL. The CDR3 has 17 amino acids. CDR3 in amino acids: CASSQDPSGSLSNEQFF.

The V and J genes are TRBV6-5 and TRBJ1-2; there is no DNA to check the TCRdb D call of TRBD1. CDR1 is MNHEY, CDR2 SVGAGI, per germline. The CDR3 totals 13 residues. Here the CDR3 reads CASSTGDSPGYTF.

The rearrangement links TRBV28 to TRBJ1-4; TCRdb's D call of TRBD1 is untestable without DNA. CDR1 MDHEN and CDR2 SYDVKM come from the germline V gene. This CDR3 contains 14 residues. CDR3 residues: CASGRQGAGAQLFF.

The gene calls are TRBV27 and TRBJ2-7. This CDR3 has 14 residues. The germline CDR1 and CDR2 sequences are MNHEY and SMNVEV (reference sequence). The CDR3 reads CASSLARDNYEQYF.

The chain joins TRBV29-1 to TRBJ1-2. CDR1 and CDR2 from the germline V gene are SQVTM and ANQGSEA. The CDR3 has 12 residues. CDR3 protein: CSVEGLQVGYTF. Complete variable domain (other parts from reference TRBV29-1 and TRBJ1-2): SAVISQKPSRDICQRGTSLTIQCQVDSQVTMMFWYRQQPGQSLTLIATANQGSEATYESGFVIDKFPISRPNLTFSTLTVSNMSPEDSSIYLCSVEGLQVGYTFGSGTRLTVV.

CDR3 sequence reads: CASSLSPTEGIQYF. The rearrangement uses TRBV6-1 and TRBJ2-4; with no DNA, the TCRdb D assignment of TRBD1 cannot be verified. From germline, CDR1 is MNHNS and CDR2 SASEGT. This CDR3 comprises 14 residues.

The gene calls are TRBV5-4 and TRBJ1-2; TCRdb outputs TRBD1, but without DNA this stays unchecked. Germline CDR1 and CDR2: SGHNT and YYREEE (reference sequence). The CDR3 extends over 14 amino acids. CDR3: CASSLRGLNYGYTF.

The chain has TRBV2 and TRBJ1-1. This CDR3 has 15 residues. Germline V gene sequence: CDR1 SNHLY, CDR2 FYNNEI. Here the CDR3 reads CASTQAQRVYTEAFF.

The gene calls are TRBV28 and TRBJ2-7; the D call from TCRdb, TRBD2, cannot be confirmed without DNA. Germline V lookup: CDR1 MDHEN, CDR2 SYDVKM. This CDR3 comprises 15 residues. The CDR3: CASTPPGLTTYEQYF. Full variable domain (missing parts from reference TRBV28 and TRBJ2-7): DVKVTQSSRYLVKRTGEKVFLECVQDMDHENMFWYRQDPGLGLRLIYFSYDVKMKEKGDIPEGYSVSREKKERFSLILESASTNQTSMYLCASTPPGLTTYEQYFGPGTRLTVT.

This chain uses TRBV7-2 with TRBJ2-1; TCRdb's D gene call, TRBD1, goes unchecked for lack of DNA. This CDR3 region has 13 residues. Per the germline V gene, CDR1 is SGHTA and CDR2 is FQGNSA. CDR3 in amino acids: CASSPGMNNEQFF.

The J gene is TRBJ2-5, the V gene TRBV7-9; TCRdb calls TRBD1, which cannot be checked without DNA. Germline V gene sequence: CDR1 SEHNR, CDR2 FQNEAQ (reference sequence). The CDR3 length is 17 residues. CDR3: CASSLARGGAYQETQYF.

The chain has TRBV5-1 and TRBJ1-1. The CDR3 covers 12 residues. Germline V CDR1 and CDR2: SGHRS, YFSETQ. CDR3: CASSPENTEAFF.

CDR3 residues: CASSPSGGVGNTIYF. The chain employs TRBV7-2 and TRBJ1-3; absent DNA, TCRdb's TRBD1 call cannot be checked. CDR1 and CDR2 (germline): SGHTA, FQGNSA. CDR3 length equals 15 residues. Based on the CDR3 plus reference TRBV7-2 and TRBJ1-3, the full variable domain is GAGVSQSPSNKVTEKGKDVELRCDPISGHTALYWYRQSLGQGLEFLIYFQGNSAPDKSGLPSDRFSAERTGGSVSTLTIQRTQQEDSAVYLCASSPSGGVGNTIYFGEGSWLTVV.

The J gene is TRBJ2-7, the V gene TRBV4-3; without DNA, the TCRdb call of TRBD2 cannot be checked. The CDR3 covers 15 residues. Germline V CDR1 and CDR2: LGHNA, YSLEER. The CDR3: CASSRYSGTSYEQYF.